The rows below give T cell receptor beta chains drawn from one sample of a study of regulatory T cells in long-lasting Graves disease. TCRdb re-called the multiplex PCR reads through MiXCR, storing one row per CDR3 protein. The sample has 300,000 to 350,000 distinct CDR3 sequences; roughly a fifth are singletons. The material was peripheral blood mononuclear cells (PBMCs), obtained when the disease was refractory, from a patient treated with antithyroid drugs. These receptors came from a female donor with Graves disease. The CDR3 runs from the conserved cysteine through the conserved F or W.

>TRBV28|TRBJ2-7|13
CASSSSLGGRANF
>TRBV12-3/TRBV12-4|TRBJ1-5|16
CASSFIVGEGNQPQHF
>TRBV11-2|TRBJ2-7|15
CASSLASGQSYEQYF
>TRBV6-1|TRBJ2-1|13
CASSEDVWRGGFF
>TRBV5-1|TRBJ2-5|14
CASSSVKPGETQYF
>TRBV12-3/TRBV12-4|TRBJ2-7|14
CASRMTSSTYEQYF
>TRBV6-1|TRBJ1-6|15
CASSSPRLLDSPLHF
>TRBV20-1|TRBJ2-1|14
CSAISGSKNNEQFF
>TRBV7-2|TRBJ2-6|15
CASSPFGPGANVLTF
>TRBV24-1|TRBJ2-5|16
CATSNPRTAEGQTQYF
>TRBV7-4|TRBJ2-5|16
CASSLSPDRSQETQYF
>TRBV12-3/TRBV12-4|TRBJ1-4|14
CASRGEGSHEKLFF
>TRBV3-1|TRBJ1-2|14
CASSHSTGFAGYTF
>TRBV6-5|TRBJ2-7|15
CASSYLLRNHYEQYF
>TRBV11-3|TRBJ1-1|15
CASSLVVGVYTEAFF
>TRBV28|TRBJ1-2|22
CASSGAVAVIFDRGRANYGYTF
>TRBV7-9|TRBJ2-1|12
CASSFQLSEQFF
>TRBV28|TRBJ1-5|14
CASTTPQGPQPQHF
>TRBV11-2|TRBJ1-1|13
CASSPWDSYEAFF
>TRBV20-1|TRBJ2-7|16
CSARGRTSGGYYEQYF
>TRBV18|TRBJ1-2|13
CASSPIAGEHYTF
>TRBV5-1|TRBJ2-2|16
CASSSSGGGRTGELFF
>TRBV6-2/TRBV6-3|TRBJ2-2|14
CASIEGSNTGELFF
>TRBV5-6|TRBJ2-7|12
CASMGPTYEQYF
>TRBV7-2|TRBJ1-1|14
CASSLAAHPPEAFF
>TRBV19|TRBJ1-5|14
CASQDRALGQPQHF
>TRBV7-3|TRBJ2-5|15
CASSSTGATGETQYF
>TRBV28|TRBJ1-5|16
CASSFWGTGSNQPQHF
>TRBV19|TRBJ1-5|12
CASSLIGGPQHF
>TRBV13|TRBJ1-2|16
CASSLLGNPSNYGYTF
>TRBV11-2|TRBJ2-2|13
CASSPLAAGELFF
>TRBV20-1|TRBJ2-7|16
CSARDPIGGGPYEQYF
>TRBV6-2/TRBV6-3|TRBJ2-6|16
CASSYPTGAGANVLTF